The rows below give T cell receptor beta chains drawn from one sample of a study of shared clonotypes between healthy human individuals. Profiled with immunoSEQ multiplex PCR; TCRdb holds only in-frame clones, not every one. The sample shows a few hundred thousand clones, 65% to 80% of them seen only once. The specimen was PBMCs. These receptors all stem from a woman aged 40-49 years in good health. Some clones in this sample may be carry-over from other donors' samples. Each CDR3 is given with its conserved first and last residue. The order of the fields is D gene, clone size, J gene, V gene, CDR3 protein, CDR3 DNA. D genes are given only for firm matches. The size field is filled for only some rows; it gives once, few, many or a size class.

D: .
size: many
J: TRBJ1-4
V: TRBV7-9
CDR3: CASRLGPDPEKLFF
DNA: TGTGCCAGCAGGCTAGGGCCGGACCCTGAAAAACTGTTTTTT

D: TRBD1
size: few
J: TRBJ1-1
V: TRBV12-5
CDR3: CASGRQGVNTEAFF
DNA: TGTGCTAGTGGCCGGCAGGGGGTGAACACTGAAGCTTTCTTT

D: .
size: .
J: TRBJ2-3
V: TRBV18
CDR3: CASSPPASSTDTQYF
DNA: TGTGCCAGCTCACCACCAGCCTCTAGCACAGATACGCAGTATTTT

D: TRBD1
size: many
J: TRBJ2-7
V: TRBV6-1
CDR3: CASSEAGTAAYEQYF
DNA: TGTGCCAGCAGTGAAGCCGGGACAGCAGCCTACGAGCAGTACTTC

D: .
size: .
J: TRBJ2-7
V: TRBV11-2
CDR3: CASSSAYEQYF
DNA: TGTGCCAGCAGCTCCGCGTACGAGCAGTACTTC

D: .
size: few
J: TRBJ2-5
V: TRBV6-5
CDR3: CASSLDWSAYEETQYF
DNA: TGTGCCAGCAGTTTAGATTGGAGTGCCTACGAGGAGACCCAGTACTTC

D: .
size: once
J: TRBJ2-7
V: TRBV6-6
CDR3: CASSWAEVPYEQYF
DNA: TGTGCCAGCAGTTGGGCTGAGGTACCCTACGAGCAGTACTTC

D: .
size: .
J: TRBJ2-3
V: TRBV5-1
CDR3: CASRRSFDADTQYF
DNA: TGCGCCAGCCGTCGGAGTTTCGACGCAGATACGCAGTATTTT

D: TRBD2
size: .
J: TRBJ2-1
V: TRBV19
CDR3: CASTLGAGGYNEQFF
DNA: TGTGCCAGTACCCTAGGAGCGGGAGGATATAATGAGCAGTTCTTC

D: .
size: .
J: TRBJ2-3
V: TRBV30
CDR3: CAWSVPGKTTDTQYF
DNA: TGTGCCTGGAGTGTACCCGGTAAAACCACAGATACGCAGTATTTT

D: .
size: once
J: TRBJ2-5
V: TRBV7-2
CDR3: CASSLVVTTQETQYF
DNA: TGTGCCAGCAGCTTAGTAGTCACAACCCAAGAGACCCAGTACTTC

D: .
size: .
J: TRBJ2-3
V: TRBV7-9
CDR3: CASSQGTAKTDTQYF
DNA: TGTGCCAGCAGCCAAGGGACCGCGAAAACAGATACGCAGTATTTT

D: .
size: .
J: TRBJ2-7
V: TRBV7-9
CDR3: CASSGNEQYF
DNA: TGTGCCAGCAGCGGTAACGAGCAGTACTTC

D: TRBD2
size: .
J: TRBJ2-7
V: TRBV9
CDR3: CASSGGTSGIYEQYF
DNA: TGTGCCAGCAGCGGCGGGACTAGCGGAATCTACGAGCAGTACTTC

D: .
size: .
J: TRBJ2-2
V: TRBV11-2
CDR3: CASSPPGGELFF
DNA: TGTGCCAGCAGCCCCCCGGGCGGGGAGCTGTTTTTT

D: TRBD1
size: .
J: TRBJ1-6
V: TRBV27
CDR3: CASSSSGTVINSPLHF
DNA: TGTGCCAGCAGTTCCTCCGGGACAGTCATCAATTCACCCCTCCACTTT

D: TRBD2
size: .
J: TRBJ2-7
V: TRBV7-9
CDR3: CASSLFSSGPYEQYF
DNA: TGTGCCAGCAGCTTATTCTCTAGCGGACCCTACGAGCAGTACTTC

D: .
size: .
J: TRBJ1-1
V: TRBV5-4
CDR3: CASSDRNMNTEAFF
DNA: TGTGCCAGCAGTGACAGGAACATGAACACTGAAGCTTTCTTT

D: .
size: .
J: TRBJ2-7
V: TRBV11-2
CDR3: CASSLGRVDEQYF
DNA: TGTGCCAGCAGCTTAGGCAGGGTAGACGAGCAGTACTTC

D: .
size: .
J: TRBJ2-2
V: TRBV7-6
CDR3: CASSPIGGGAAGTGELFF
DNA: TGTGCCAGCAGCCCTATAGGGGGGGGCGCAGCGGGCACCGGGGAGCTGTTTTTT

D: TRBD2
size: once
J: TRBJ2-3
V: TRBV6-5
CDR3: CASSKAGSTDTQYF
DNA: TGTGCCAGCAGTAAAGCGGGGAGCACAGATACGCAGTATTTT

D: TRBD1
size: few
J: TRBJ2-4
V: TRBV18
CDR3: CASSPGTGGNIQYF
DNA: TGTGCCAGCTCACCCGGGACAGGGGGCAACATTCAGTACTTC

D: .
size: .
J: TRBJ1-1
V: TRBV2
CDR3: CASSYLGRENTEAFF
DNA: TGTGCCAGCAGTTACCTAGGGAGAGAGAACACTGAAGCTTTCTTT

D: .
size: .
J: TRBJ2-5
V: TRBV15
CDR3: CATSNLVVGQETQYF
DNA: TGTGCCACCAGCAACCTAGTGGTGGGGCAAGAGACCCAGTACTTC

D: .
size: many
J: TRBJ2-6
V: TRBV7-9
CDR3: CASSPPVYSGANVLTF
DNA: TGTGCCAGCAGCCCCCCGGTCTACTCTGGGGCCAACGTCCTGACTTTC

D: .
size: .
J: TRBJ2-1
V: TRBV27
CDR3: CASSPPGRVSYNEQFF
DNA: TGTGCCAGCAGCCCCCCGGGTCGGGTTTCCTACAATGAGCAGTTCTTC

D: .
size: .
J: TRBJ2-3
V: TRBV5-5
CDR3: CASSFGRQADTQYF
DNA: TGTGCCAGCAGCTTTGGCAGGCAAGCAGATACGCAGTATTTT

D: .
size: .
J: TRBJ2-3
V: TRBV7-2
CDR3: CASSLGVGSISTDTQYF
DNA: TGTGCCAGCAGCTTAGGGGTCGGGAGTATCAGCACAGATACGCAGTATTTT

D: TRBD2
size: .
J: TRBJ2-1
V: TRBV7-9
CDR3: CASSVRGLAGANEQFF
DNA: TGTGCCAGCAGCGTAAGAGGACTAGCGGGAGCCAATGAGCAGTTCTTC

D: .
size: .
J: TRBJ2-2
V: TRBV5-1
CDR3: CASSLSRGTNTGELFF
DNA: TGCGCCAGCAGCTTGTCTCGGGGCACGAACACCGGGGAGCTGTTTTTT

D: .
size: .
J: TRBJ2-2
V: TRBV7-3
CDR3: CASSEEHTGELFF
DNA: TGTGCCAGCAGCGAGGAACACACCGGGGAGCTGTTTTTT

D: TRBD2
size: .
J: TRBJ2-1
V: TRBV5-1
CDR3: CASSPTGTSGHNEQFF
DNA: TGCGCCAGCAGCCCTACGGGGACTAGCGGGCACAATGAGCAGTTCTTC

D: .
size: .
J: TRBJ2-7
V: TRBV4-1
CDR3: CASSQGVGRSSYEQYF
DNA: TGCGCCAGCAGCCAAGGGGTCGGCAGAAGCTCCTACGAGCAGTACTTC

D: TRBD2
size: .
J: TRBJ2-2
V: TRBV5-4
CDR3: CASSSGTSGRGTGELFF
DNA: TGTGCCAGCAGCTCCGGGACTAGCGGGAGAGGCACCGGGGAGCTGTTTTTT

D: TRBD2
size: .
J: TRBJ2-1
V: TRBV11-3
CDR3: CASSYTSGSREQFF
DNA: TGTGCCAGCAGCTACACTAGCGGGAGTCGTGAGCAGTTCTTC

D: .
size: .
J: TRBJ1-1
V: TRBV30
CDR3: CAWGTANTEAFF
DNA: TGTGCCTGGGGGACGGCGAACACTGAAGCTTTCTTT

D: TRBD1
size: few
J: TRBJ1-2
V: TRBV4-3
CDR3: CASSQVRTGENGYTF
DNA: TGCGCCAGCAGCCAAGTCCGCACAGGGGAGAATGGCTACACCTTC

D: TRBD1
size: .
J: TRBJ2-5
V: TRBV29-1
CDR3: CSVEFSRGSQRGETQYF
DNA: TGCAGCGTTGAATTTTCCAGGGGGAGCCAGAGGGGTGAGACCCAGTACTTC

D: .
size: .
J: TRBJ2-1
V: TRBV5-1
CDR3: CASSIDRSEYNEQFF
DNA: TGCGCCAGCAGCATAGATCGAAGCGAATACAATGAGCAGTTCTTC

D: .
size: .
J: TRBJ1-3
V: TRBV7-9
CDR3: CASSLPRDAYSGNTIYF
DNA: TGTGCCAGCAGCTTGCCGAGGGACGCATACTCTGGAAACACCATATATTTT

D: TRBD1
size: .
J: TRBJ1-1
V: TRBV30
CDR3: CAWTRTGGTEAFF
DNA: TGTGCCTGGACCAGGACAGGGGGCACTGAAGCTTTCTTT

D: .
size: .
J: TRBJ2-3
V: TRBV18
CDR3: CASSPSANTDTQYF
DNA: TGTGCCAGCTCACCATCAGCGAACACAGATACGCAGTATTTT

D: .
size: .
J: TRBJ2-1
V: TRBV6-4
CDR3: CASSSVAYNEQFF
DNA: TGTGCCAGCAGTTCCGTTGCCTACAATGAGCAGTTCTTC